The 5 T cell receptor beta chains in this list originate from one sample, sequenced in a study of T cell responses to AZD1222 COVID-19 vaccine. TCRdb keeps only in-frame clones here, not all; method: immunoSEQ multiplex PCR. The table shows roughly 200,000 clones, with about 89% occurring only once. The material was peripheral blood, obtained 28 days after the second AZD1222 dose. The receptor set was obtained from an adult who received the AZD1222 COVID-19 vaccine.

V and J are TRBV15 and TRBJ1-5; no reliable D call. CDR1 and CDR2 from the germline V gene are LNHNV and YYDKDF (reference sequence). The CDR3 is 15 amino acids. Trimming cost V 3 bases and J 2 bases, with 11 bases left between them. The CDR3 coding sequence is TGTGCCACCAGCAGTCGGAACAGCGGCAATCAGCCCCAGCATTTT. Translated, it gives CATSSRNSGNQPQHF.

About this clone itself: At the DNA level, this CDR3 is encoded by other sequences in the same sample as well. The rearrangement uses TRBV6-5 and TRBJ2-2; D not resolved. The CDR3 consists of 12 residues. V was clipped by 2 bases and J by 7 bases, with 5 bases between them. The germline V gene encodes CDR1 MNHEY and CDR2 SVGAGI. Here the CDR3 DNA reads TGTGCCAGCAGTTACCTCAACGGGGAGCTGTTTTTT. The encoded protein is CASSYLNGELFF.

The V gene is TRBV19, the J gene TRBJ1-4, with D possibly TRBD1 on 6 matching bases. This CDR3 comprises 15 residues. The V gene lost 5 bases and the J gene lost 7 bases, with 17 bases spanning the gap. Germline CDR1 LNHDA, CDR2 SQIVND (reference sequence). DNA for the CDR3: TGTGCCAGTAGTCTCCACAGGGTGAGCGTTGAAAAACTGTTTTTT. It yields the protein CASSLHRVSVEKLFF.

This chain's CDR3 is CASTYGILSGNTIYF. The CDR3 DNA reads as TGTGCCAGTACCTATGGGATCCTCTCTGGAAACACCATATATTTT. The chain is built from TRBV19 and TRBJ1-3; no firm D call. This CDR3 contains 15 residues. Germline values: CDR1 LNHDA, CDR2 SQIVND (reference sequence). Trimming took off 7 bases at V and 0 bases at J, with 13 bases between the two ends.

This clone has a single count. The chain recombines TRBV7-9 with TRBJ2-2, with TRBD2 as a possible D gene (6 bases). The length of the CDR3 is 15 residues. From germline, CDR1 is SEHNR and CDR2 FQNEAQ (reference sequence). The germline V and J ends were trimmed by 7 bases and 1 base, with 13 bases remaining between them. CDR3: CASTPRGGNTGELFF. CDR3 DNA: TGTGCCAGCACCCCACGGGGAGGGAACACCGGGGAGCTGTTTTTT.